This TCR beta chain was captured in a study of T cell responses to AZD1222 COVID-19 vaccine. In the study overall: Second-dose schedules of about 4 or about 12 weeks were combined.

Regarding this clone: Antigen specificity is unknown.

Findings of the study overall: Just six or seven AZD1222 recipients tested seropositive at baseline. The sample set comprised mostly white British donors with more females, and clonal diversity was possibly underestimated. Sampling captured repertoires only after the peak T cell response.

TCRdb keeps only in-frame clones here, not all; method: immunoSEQ multiplex PCR. The sample has 90,000 to 120,000 clones, 93% seen once. Trimming took 4 bases from V and 0 from J, leaving 15 bases between them. This CDR3 contains 16 residues. Germline V lookup: CDR1 MNHEY, CDR2 SVGAGI. Sequencing used peripheral blood, obtained on day 0 of AZD1222 vaccination. The V gene is TRBV6-5, the J gene TRBJ1-2; D possibly corresponds to TRBD1 (6 bases). This TCR derives from an adult in good health. This CDR3 reads CASSLRQENPNYGYTF. Here the CDR3 DNA reads TGTGCCAGCAGTTTAAGACAGGAGAACCCTAACTATGGCTACACCTTC.